This T cell receptor beta chain emerged from a study of cytomegalovirus exposure and HLA in healthy donors. General study points: Sequencing likely generated an artifact that appeared as a cluster of highly shared sequence variants. A missense DCLRE1C variant was associated with V- and J-gene trimming of TCR beta chains in a later analysis, and an independent cohort replicated the association.

This clone was observed a handful of times. Its specificity is unknown. CDR1 is MNHEY and CDR2 is SVGAGI in the germline V gene. This CDR3 contains 14 residues. V lost 4 bases, J lost 0 bases, and 7 bases lay in between. PCR was performed using 60 Vbeta and 13 Jbeta primers. Source study methods: Unique TCR beta chains totaled roughly 79 million in a later count, with approximately 11 million of them shared. Libraries were prepared by immunoSEQ multiplex PCR; TCRdb keeps only in-frame clonotypes and omits some of them. The DNA gave D and trimming, while V, J and clone size come from that table. Of around 130,000 clones in the sample, around 80% are singletons; the top ten hold 1.2%.

The chain employs TRBV6-5 and TRBJ2-4; no clear D. This sequence originates from a female donor in good health and CMV-seronegative. The sequencing sample was made of PBMCs. The CDR3 is CASSSRLAKNIQYF. CDR3 coding DNA: TGTGCCAGCAGTTCCCGACTAGCCAAAAACATTCAGTACTTC.